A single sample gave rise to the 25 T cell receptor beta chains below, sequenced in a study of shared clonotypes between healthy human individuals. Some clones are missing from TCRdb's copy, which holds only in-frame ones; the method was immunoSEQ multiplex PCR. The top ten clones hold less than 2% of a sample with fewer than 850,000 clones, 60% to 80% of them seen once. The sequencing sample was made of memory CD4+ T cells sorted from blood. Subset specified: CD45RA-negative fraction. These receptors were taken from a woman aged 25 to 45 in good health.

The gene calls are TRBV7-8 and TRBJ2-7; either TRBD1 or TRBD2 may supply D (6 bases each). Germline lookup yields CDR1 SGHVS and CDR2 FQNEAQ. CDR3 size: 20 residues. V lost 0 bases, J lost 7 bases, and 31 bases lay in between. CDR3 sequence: CASSLAFRRGRQGRFQEQYF. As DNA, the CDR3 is TGTGCCAGCAGCTTAGCCTTTCGACGCGGCCGGCAGGGGAGGTTTCAAGAGCAGTACTTC. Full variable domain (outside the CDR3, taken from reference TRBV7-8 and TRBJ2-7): GAGVSQSPRYKVAKRGQDVALRCDPISGHVSLFWYQQALGQGPEFLTYFQNEAQLDKSGLPSDRFFAERPEGSVSTLKIQRTQQEDSAVYLCASSLAFRRGRQGRFQEQYFGPGTRLTVT.

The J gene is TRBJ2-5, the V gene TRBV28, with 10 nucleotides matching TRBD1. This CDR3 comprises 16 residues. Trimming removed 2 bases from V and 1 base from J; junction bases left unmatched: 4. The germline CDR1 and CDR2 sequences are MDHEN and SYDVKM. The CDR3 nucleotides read TGTGCCAGCAGTTTAAGAGACAGGGGGCCCCAAGAGACCCAGTACTTC. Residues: CASSLRDRGPQETQYF.

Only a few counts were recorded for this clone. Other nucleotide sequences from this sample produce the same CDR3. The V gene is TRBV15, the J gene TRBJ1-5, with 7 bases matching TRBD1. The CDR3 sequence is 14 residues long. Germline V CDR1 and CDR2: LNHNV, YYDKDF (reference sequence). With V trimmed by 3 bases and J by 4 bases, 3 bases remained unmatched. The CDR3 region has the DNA TGTGCCACCAGCAGGACAGGGAGGAATCAGCCCCAGCATTTT. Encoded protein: CATSRTGRNQPQHF.

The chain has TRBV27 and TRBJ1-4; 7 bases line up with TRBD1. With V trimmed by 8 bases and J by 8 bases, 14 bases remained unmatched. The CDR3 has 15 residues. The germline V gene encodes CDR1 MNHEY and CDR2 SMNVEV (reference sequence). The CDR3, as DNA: TGTGCCAGCCGCGACGTATCGACAGGGCTCGAAAAACTGTTTTTT. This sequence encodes CASRDVSTGLEKLFF.

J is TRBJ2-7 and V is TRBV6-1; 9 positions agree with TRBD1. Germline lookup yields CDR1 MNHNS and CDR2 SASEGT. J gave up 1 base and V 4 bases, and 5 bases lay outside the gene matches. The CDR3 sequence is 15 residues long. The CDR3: CASSGTGELSYEQYF. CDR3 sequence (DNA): TGTGCCAGCAGTGGGACAGGGGAGCTGTCCTACGAGCAGTACTTC.

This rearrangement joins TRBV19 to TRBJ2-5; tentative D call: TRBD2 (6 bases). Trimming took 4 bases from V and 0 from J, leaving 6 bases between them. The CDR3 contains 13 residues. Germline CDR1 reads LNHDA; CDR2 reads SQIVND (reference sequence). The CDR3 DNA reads TGTGCCAGTAGTAGGGACTACCAAGAGACCCAGTACTTC. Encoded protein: CASSRDYQETQYF.

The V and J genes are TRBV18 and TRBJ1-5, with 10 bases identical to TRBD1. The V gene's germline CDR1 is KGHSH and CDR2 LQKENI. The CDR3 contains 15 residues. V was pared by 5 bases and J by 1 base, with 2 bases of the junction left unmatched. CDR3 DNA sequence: TGTGCCAGCTCAGCGGGACAGGGGAGCAATCAGCCCCAGCATTTT. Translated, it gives CASSAGQGSNQPQHF.

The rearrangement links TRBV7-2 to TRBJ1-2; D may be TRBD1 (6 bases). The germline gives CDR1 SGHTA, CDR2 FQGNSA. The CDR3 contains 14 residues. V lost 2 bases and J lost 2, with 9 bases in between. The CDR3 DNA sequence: TGTGCCAGCAGCTTAAACAGGGACAACTATGGCTACACCTTC. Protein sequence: CASSLNRDNYGYTF.

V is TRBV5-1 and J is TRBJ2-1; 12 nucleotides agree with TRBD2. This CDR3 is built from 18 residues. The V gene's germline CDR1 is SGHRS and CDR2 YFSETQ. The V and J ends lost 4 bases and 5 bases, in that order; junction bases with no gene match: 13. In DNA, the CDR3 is TGCGCCAGCAGCCTAGCAGCACTAGCGGGAGGTCGCAACAATGAGCAGTTCTTC. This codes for CASSLAALAGGRNNEQFF.

Here the CDR3 DNA reads TGTGCCAGCAGCCCCGGGACTAGCGGGAGTCGTGACACCGGGGAGCTGTTTTTT. Translated, it gives CASSPGTSGSRDTGELFF. The V and J genes are TRBV7-9 and TRBJ2-2; TRBD2 aligns across 14 bases. CDR1 is SEHNR and CDR2 is FQNEAQ in the germline V gene (reference sequence). The CDR3 length is 18 residues. The V segment lost 5 bases and the J segment 3 bases; nucleotides outside the gene matches: 8.

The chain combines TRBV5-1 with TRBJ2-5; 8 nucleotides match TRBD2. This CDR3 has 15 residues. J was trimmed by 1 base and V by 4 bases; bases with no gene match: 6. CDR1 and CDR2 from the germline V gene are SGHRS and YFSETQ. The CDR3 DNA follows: TGCGCCAGCAGCCCCAGCGGGGGACTCCAAGAGACCCAGTACTTC. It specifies CASSPSGGLQETQYF.

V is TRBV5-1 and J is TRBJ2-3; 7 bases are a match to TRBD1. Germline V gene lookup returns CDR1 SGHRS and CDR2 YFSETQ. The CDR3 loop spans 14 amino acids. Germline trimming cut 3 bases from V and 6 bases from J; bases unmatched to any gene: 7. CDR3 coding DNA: TGCGCCAGCAGCTCGATGACAGGGTTGGATACGCAGTATTTT. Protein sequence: CASSSMTGLDTQYF. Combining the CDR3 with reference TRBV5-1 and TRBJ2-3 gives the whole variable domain KAGVTQTPRYLIKTRGQQVTLSCSPISGHRSVSWYQQTPGQGLQFLFEYFSETQRNKGNFPGRFSGRQFSNSRSEMNVSTLELGDSALYLCASSSMTGLDTQYFGPGTRLTVL.

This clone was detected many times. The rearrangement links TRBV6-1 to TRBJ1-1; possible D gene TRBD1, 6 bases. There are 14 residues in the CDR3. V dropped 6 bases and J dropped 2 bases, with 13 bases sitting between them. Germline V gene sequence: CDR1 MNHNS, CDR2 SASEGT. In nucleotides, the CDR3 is TGTGCCAGCAGGAGGACAGAACTAAACACTGAAGCTTTCTTT. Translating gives CASRRTELNTEAFF.

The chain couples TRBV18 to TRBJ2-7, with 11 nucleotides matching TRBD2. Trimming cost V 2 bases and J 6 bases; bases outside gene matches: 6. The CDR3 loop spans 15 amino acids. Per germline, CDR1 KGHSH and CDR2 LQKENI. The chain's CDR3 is CASSPVLAGEGEQYF. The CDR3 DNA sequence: TGTGCCAGCTCACCAGTACTAGCGGGAGAGGGCGAGCAGTACTTC.

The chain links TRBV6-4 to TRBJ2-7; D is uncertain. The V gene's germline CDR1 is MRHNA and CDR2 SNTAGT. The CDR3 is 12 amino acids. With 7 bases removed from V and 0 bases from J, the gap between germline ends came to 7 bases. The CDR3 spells CASTRASYEQYF. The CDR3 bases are TGTGCCAGCACACGGGCCTCCTACGAGCAGTACTTC.

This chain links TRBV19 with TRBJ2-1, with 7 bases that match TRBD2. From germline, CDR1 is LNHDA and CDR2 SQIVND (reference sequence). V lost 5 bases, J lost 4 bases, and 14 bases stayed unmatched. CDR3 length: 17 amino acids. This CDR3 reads CASSPRPLAATYNEQFF. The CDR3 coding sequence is TGTGCCAGTAGTCCCCGACCTCTAGCGGCCACTTACAATGAGCAGTTCTTC.

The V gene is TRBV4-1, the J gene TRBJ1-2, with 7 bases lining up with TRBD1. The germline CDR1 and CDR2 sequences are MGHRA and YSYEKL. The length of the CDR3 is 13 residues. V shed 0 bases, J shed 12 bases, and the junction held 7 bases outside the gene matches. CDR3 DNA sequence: TGCGCCAGCAGCCAAGATCGAACACAGGGGAACACCTTC. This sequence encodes CASSQDRTQGNTF.

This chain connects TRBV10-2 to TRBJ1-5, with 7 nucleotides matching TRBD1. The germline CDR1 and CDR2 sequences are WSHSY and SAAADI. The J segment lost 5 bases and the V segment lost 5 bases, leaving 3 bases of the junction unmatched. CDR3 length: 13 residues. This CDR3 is CASSPGQDQPQHF. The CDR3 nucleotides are TGCGCCAGCAGTCCCGGACAGGATCAGCCCCAGCATTTT.

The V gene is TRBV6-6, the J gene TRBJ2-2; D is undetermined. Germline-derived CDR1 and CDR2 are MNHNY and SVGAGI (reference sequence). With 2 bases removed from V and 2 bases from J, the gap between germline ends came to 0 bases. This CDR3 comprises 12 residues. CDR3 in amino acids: CASSYNTGELFF. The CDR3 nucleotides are TGTGCCAGCAGTTACAACACCGGGGAGCTGTTTTTT.

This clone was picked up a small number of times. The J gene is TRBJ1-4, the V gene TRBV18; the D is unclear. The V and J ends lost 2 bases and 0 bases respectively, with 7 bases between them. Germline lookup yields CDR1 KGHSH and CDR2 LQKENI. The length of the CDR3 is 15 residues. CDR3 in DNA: TGTGCCAGCTCACCAATAGTGGCAACTAATGAAAAACTGTTTTTT. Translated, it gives CASSPIVATNEKLFF.

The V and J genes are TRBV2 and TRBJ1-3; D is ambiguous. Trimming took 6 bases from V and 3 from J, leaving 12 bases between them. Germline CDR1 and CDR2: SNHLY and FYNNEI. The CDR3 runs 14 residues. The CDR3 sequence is CASSLQRFGNTIYF. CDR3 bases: TGTGCCAGCAGCCTACAGAGATTTGGAAACACCATATATTTT. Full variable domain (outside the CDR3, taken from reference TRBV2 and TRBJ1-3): EPEVTQTPSHQVTQMGQEVILRCVPISNHLYFYWYRQILGQKVEFLVSFYNNEISEKSEIFDDQFSVERPDGSNFTLKIRSTKLEDSAMYFCASSLQRFGNTIYFGEGSWLTVV.

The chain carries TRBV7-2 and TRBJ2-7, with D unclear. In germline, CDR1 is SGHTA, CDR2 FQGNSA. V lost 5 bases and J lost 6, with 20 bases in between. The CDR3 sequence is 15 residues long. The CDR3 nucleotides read TGTGCCAGCAGCCCACTCGTCTTGGTGCTCGGCGAGCAGTACTTC. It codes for CASSPLVLVLGEQYF.

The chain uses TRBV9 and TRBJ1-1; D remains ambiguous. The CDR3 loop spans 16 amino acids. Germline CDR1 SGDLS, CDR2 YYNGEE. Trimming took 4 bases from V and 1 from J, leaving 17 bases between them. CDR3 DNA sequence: TGTGCCAGCAGCCCGCAGGCGGCTCGGAGGAACACTGAAGCTTTCTTT. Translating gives CASSPQAARRNTEAFF.

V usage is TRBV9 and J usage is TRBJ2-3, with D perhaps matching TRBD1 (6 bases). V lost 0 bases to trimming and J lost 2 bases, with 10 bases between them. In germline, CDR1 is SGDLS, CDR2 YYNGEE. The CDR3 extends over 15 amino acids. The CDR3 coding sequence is TGTGCCAGCAGCGTAGACAGGGTGGCCACAGATACGCAGTATTTT. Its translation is CASSVDRVATDTQYF. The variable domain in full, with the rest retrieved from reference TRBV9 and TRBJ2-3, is DSGVTQTPKHLITATGQRVTLRCSPRSGDLSVYWYQQSLDQGLQFLIQYYNGEERAKGNILERFSAQQFPDLHSELNLSSLELGDSALYFCASSVDRVATDTQYFGPGTRLTVL.

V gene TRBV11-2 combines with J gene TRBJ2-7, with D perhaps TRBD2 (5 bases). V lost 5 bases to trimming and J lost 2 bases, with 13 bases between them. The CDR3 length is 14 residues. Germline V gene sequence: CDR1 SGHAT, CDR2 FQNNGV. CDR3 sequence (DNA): TGTGCCAGCAGCCGTAAAAGGGAGACCTACGAGCAGTACTTC. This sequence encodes CASSRKRETYEQYF.